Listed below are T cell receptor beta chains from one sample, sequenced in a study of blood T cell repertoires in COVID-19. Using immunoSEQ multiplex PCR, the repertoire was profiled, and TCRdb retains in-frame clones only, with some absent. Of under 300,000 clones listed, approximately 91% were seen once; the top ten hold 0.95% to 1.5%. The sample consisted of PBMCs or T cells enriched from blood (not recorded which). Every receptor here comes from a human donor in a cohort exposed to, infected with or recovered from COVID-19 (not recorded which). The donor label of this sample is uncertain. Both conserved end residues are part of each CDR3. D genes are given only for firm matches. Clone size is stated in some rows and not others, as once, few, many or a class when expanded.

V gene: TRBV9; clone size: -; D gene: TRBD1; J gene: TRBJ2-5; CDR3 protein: CASSASLIGQGQETQYF; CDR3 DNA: TGTGCCAGCAGTGCTAGCTTAATTGGACAGGGTCAAGAGACCCAGTACTTC
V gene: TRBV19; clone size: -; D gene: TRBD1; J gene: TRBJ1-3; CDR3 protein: CASRETGYGNTIYF; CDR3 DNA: TGTGCCAGTAGGGAGACAGGGTATGGAAACACCATATATTTT
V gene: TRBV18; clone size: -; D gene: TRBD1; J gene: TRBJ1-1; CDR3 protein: CASSLHRPTGEGTEAFF; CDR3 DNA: TGTGCCAGCTCTCTACACAGGCCGACAGGGGAGGGGACTGAAGCTTTCTTT
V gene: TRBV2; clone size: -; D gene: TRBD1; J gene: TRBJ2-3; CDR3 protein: CASSDRVRGPDTQYF; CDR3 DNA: TGTGCCAGCAGTGATCGAGTCAGGGGGCCAGATACGCAGTATTTT
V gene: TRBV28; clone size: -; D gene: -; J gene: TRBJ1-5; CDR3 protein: CASSLRGIGYNQPQHF; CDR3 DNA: TGTGCCAGCAGTTTACGGGGGATAGGGTACAATCAGCCCCAGCATTTT
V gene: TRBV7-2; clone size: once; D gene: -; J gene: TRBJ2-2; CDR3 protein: CASSLARYTGELFF; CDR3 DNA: TGTGCCAGCAGCTTAGCTAGATACACCGGGGAGCTGTTTTTT
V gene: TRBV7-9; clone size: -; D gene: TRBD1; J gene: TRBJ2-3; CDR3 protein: CASSSGQGAITDTQYF; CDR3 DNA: TGTGCCAGCAGCTCCGGCCAGGGGGCGATAACAGATACGCAGTATTTT
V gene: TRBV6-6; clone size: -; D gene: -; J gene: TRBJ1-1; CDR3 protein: CASSYSASTEAFF; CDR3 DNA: TGTGCCAGCAGTTACTCGGCTTCCACTGAAGCTTTCTTT
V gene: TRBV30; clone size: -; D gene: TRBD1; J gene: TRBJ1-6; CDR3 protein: CAWSVRQGGSPLHF; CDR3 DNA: TGTGCCTGGAGTGTACGACAGGGGGGTTCACCCCTCCACTTT
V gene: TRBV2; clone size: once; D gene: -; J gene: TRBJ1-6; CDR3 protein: CASRSRESYNSPLHF; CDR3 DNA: TGTGCCAGCAGGTCCAGGGAATCCTATAATTCACCCCTCCACTTT
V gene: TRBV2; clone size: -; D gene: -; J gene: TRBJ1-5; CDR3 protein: CASSGPGPVNQPQHF; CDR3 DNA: TGTGCCAGCAGTGGGCCTGGTCCCGTAAATCAGCCCCAGCATTTT
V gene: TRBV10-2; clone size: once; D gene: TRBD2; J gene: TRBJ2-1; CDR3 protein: CASSTTSALSNEQFF; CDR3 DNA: TGCGCCAGCAGTACGACTAGCGCTTTATCCAATGAGCAGTTCTTC
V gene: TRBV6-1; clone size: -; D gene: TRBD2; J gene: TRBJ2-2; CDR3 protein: CASSEGRGAGTGELFF; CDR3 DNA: TGTGCCAGCAGTGAAGGGCGGGGGGCTGGCACCGGGGAGCTGTTTTTT
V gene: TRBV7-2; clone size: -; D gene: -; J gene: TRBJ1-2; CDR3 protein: CASSLDRGSGYTF; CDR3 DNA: TGTGCCAGCAGCTTAGATAGGGGGAGTGGCTACACCTTC
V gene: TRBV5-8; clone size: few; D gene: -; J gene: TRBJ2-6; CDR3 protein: CASGGSTTSSGANVLTF; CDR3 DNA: TGTGCCAGCGGGGGCTCCACGACAAGCTCTGGGGCCAACGTCCTGACTTTC
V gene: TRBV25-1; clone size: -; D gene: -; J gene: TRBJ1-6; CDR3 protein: CASSAVGGVADSPLHF; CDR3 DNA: TGTGCCAGCAGTGCCGTAGGGGGGGTGGCGGATTCACCCCTCCACTTT